Presented here are 2 T cell receptor beta chains from one specimen sequenced in a study of blood T cell repertoires in COVID-19. Only in-frame clones appear in the TCRdb table, and some are missing; sequencing was by immunoSEQ multiplex PCR. The sample lists approximately 230,000 clones; 88% were seen once. Material for sequencing was peripheral blood. These receptors were obtained from a middle-aged woman who had recovered from COVID-19.

This clone turned up a few times. The chain carries TRBV2 and TRBJ1-1; D is possibly TRBD1 (6 bases). Trimming took 6 bases from V and 1 from J, leaving 9 bases between them. Per germline, CDR1 SNHLY and CDR2 FYNNEI. CDR3 length: 13 amino acids. In DNA form, the CDR3 reads TGTGCCAGCAGGAGGGGGAGGAACACTGAAGCTTTCTTT. Its protein is CASRRGRNTEAFF.

The table lists this clone with a count of one. This rearrangement joins TRBV27 to TRBJ2-7; TRBD2 matches at 11 bases. Germline CDR1 reads MNHEY; CDR2 reads SMNVEV (reference sequence). Trimming took 4 bases from V and 9 from J; bases not matched to a gene: 8. This CDR3 has 14 residues. The chain's CDR3 is CASSYSGRARGQYF. For the CDR3, the DNA is TGTGCCAGCAGTTATAGCGGGAGGGCCAGGGGGCAGTACTTC.